This TCR beta chain was captured in a study of T-cell reconstitution after alpha-beta-depleted transplantation in children. The CDR3 is made up of 17 amino acids. Unmatched junction bases numbered 12, after V lost 5 bases and J lost 3 bases. Germline CDR1 is SGHTA and CDR2 is FQGNSA. The authors prepared the TCRbeta library with unique molecular identifiers. TCRdb passed the PCR reads through MiXCR, listing each CDR3 protein once. The table lists 450,000 to 600,000 distinct CDR3 sequences, approximately 29% of them singletons, with less than 2.5% in the top ten. The V call is TRBV7-2, the J call TRBJ2-3, with 9 bases aligning to TRBD2. The starting material was PBMCs from the stem cell graft donor, obtained from the stem cell graft. The TCR sequence derives from a human donor who donated a stem cell graft to a child with aplastic anemia. CDR3 DNA sequence: TGTGCCAGCAGCGCCCAAGGGGCGGGAGGGTGGACAGATACGCAGTATTTT. This gives the protein CASSAQGAGGWTDTQYF.